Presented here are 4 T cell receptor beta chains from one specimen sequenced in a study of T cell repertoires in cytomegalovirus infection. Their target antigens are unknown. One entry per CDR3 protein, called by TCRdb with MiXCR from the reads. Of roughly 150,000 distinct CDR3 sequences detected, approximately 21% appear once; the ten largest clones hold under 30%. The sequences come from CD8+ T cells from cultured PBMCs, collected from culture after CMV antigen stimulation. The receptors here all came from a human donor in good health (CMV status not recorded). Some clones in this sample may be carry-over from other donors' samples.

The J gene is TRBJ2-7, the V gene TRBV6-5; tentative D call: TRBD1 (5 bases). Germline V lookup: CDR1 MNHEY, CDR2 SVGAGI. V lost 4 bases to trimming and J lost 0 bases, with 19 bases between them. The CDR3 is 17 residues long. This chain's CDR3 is CASSSSETAFLSYEQYF. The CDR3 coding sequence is TGTGCCAGCAGTTCGTCCGAGACAGCCTTTCTCTCCTACGAGCAGTACTTC.

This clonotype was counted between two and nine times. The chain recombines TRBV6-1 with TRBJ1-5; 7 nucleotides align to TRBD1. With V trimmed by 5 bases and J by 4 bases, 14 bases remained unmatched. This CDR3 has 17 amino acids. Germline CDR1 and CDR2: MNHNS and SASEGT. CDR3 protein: CASSKTFGTVRNQPQHF. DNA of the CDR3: TGTGCCAGCAGTAAAACCTTTGGGACAGTGAGGAATCAGCCCCAGCATTTT.

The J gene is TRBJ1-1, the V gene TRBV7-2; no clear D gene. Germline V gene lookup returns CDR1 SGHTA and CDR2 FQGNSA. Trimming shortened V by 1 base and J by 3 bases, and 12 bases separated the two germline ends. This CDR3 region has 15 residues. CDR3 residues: CASSLVKSEYTEAFF. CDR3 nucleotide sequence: TGTGCCAGCAGCTTAGTGAAGTCGGAGTACACTGAAGCTTTCTTT.

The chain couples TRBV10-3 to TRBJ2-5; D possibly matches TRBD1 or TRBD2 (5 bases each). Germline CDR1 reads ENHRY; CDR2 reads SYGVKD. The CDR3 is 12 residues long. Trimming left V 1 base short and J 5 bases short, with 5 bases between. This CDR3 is CAISEWGETQYF. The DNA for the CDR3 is TGTGCCATCAGTGAGTGGGGGGAGACCCAGTACTTC.